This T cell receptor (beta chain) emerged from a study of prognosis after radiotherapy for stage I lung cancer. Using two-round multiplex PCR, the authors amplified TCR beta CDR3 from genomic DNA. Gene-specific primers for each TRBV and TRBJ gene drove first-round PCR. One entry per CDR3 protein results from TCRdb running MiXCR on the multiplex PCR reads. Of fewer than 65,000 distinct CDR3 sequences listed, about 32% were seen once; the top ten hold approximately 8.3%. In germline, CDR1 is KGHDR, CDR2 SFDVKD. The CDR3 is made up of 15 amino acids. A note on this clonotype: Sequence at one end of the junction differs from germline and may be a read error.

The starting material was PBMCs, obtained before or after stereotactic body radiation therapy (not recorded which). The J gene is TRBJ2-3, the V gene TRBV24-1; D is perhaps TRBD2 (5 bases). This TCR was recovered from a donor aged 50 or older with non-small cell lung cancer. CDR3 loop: CATSERNSATDTKYF. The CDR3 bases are TGTGCCACCAGTGAACGGAATAGCGCCACAGATACGAAGTATTTT.